The clone carrying this T cell receptor beta chain has at least ten counts. This specimen belongs to a study of CD8 T cells in ankylosing spondylitis. Per germline, CDR1 DFQATT and CDR2 SNEGSKA (reference sequence). The CDR3 spans 16 residues. The J segment lost 0 bases and the V segment lost 2 bases, leaving 8 bases of the junction unmatched. One entry per CDR3 protein, called by TCRdb with MiXCR from the 5' RACE reads. The sample lists 200,000 or so distinct CDR3 sequences, roughly 26% seen once, with around 6.3% in the top ten. Sequences were obtained from blood, either unsorted or a sorted T cell fraction (not recorded which). The chain is built from TRBV20-1 and TRBJ2-3; TRBD2 aligns across 7 bases. This receptor was identified in a male donor with ankylosing spondylitis or in good health (not recorded which). CDR3 residues: CSARPASGLSTDTQYF. In DNA, the CDR3 is TGCAGTGCTAGACCGGCTAGCGGTCTTAGCACAGATACGCAGTATTTT.